A single T cell receptor beta chain is shown here with its context. The antigen is unknown. The source of the sample is a study of CXCR3-negative and CXCR3-positive naive CD8 T cells. Findings and limits, study-wide: Comparison of naive cells showed more hydrophobic TRB CDR3s in CXCR3-positive than in CXCR3-negative naive cells.

The length of the CDR3 is 16 residues. The germline V gene has CDR1 MNHEY and CDR2 SVGAGI. Carrying UMI labels, the TRB cDNA libraries were prepared through 5' RACE. TCRdb reprocessed the 5' RACE reads, with one entry per CDR3 protein and no DNA. The sample table includes about 120,000 distinct CDR3 sequences. The clonotype originates from a human donor in good health. Some clones in this sample may be carry-over from other donors' samples. The sequenced sample was naive CXCR3+ CD8+ T cells from blood. Described subset: CD45RO-CCR7+CD27+CD95- naive CD8+ T cells expressing CXCR3 (TNR3+). The chain recombines TRBV6-5 with TRBJ1-2. CDR3 residues: CASSFTQRLDGYGYTF.